The 20 T cell receptor beta chains below were found in one sample sequenced in a study of CD8 T cells in ankylosing spondylitis. TCRdb called the 5' RACE reads again in MiXCR, with one record for every CDR3 protein. The sample shows some 87,000 distinct CDR3 sequences, 8.8% of them seen only once. The material sequenced was blood, either unsorted or a sorted T cell fraction (not recorded which). Receptors originate from a male donor with ankylosing spondylitis or in good health (not recorded which).

The table lists this clonotype with many counts. The chain combines TRBV29-1 with TRBJ2-7; D might be TRBD1 (6 bases). In germline, CDR1 is SQVTM, CDR2 ANQGSEA. The CDR3 has 13 amino acids. V was pared by 7 bases and J by 2 bases, with 15 bases between. CDR3 sequence reads: CSATGTPTYEQYF. The CDR3 nucleotides read TGCAGCGCAACCGGGACACCCACCTACGAGCAGTACTTC.

Details on this clonotype: This sequence may be a read error, since a much larger clone differs from it by one base. This chain links TRBV28 with TRBJ2-3; D call uncertain. This CDR3 has 17 residues. Germline V lookup: CDR1 MDHEN, CDR2 SYDVKM. The CDR3 DNA follows: TGTGCCAGCAGTTCCACTGCAGTTCGGGTGGGCACAGATATGCAGTATTTT. This sequence encodes CASSSTAVRVGTDMQYF.

This clonotype was detected only a few times. A much larger clone is a single base away; this may be a read error. This sequence joins TRBV28 and TRBJ2-7; tentatively, D is TRBD1 or TRBD2 (6 bases each). This CDR3 has 16 residues. V shed 6 bases and J shed 7 bases, with 25 bases lying between them. Per germline, CDR1 MDHEN and CDR2 SYDVKM. The CDR3 sequence is CASRISAAGDAGEQYF. CDR3 in DNA: TGTGCCAGCAGGATCTCTGCGGCAGGGGACGCGGGGGAGCAGTACTTC.

The table lists this clonotype with many counts. The genes are TRBV9 and TRBJ1-1, with 9 bases identical to TRBD1. The CDR3 covers 21 residues. The V gene end was trimmed by 7 bases and the J gene end by 0 bases; junction bases not matched to a gene: 25. In germline, CDR1 is SGDLS, CDR2 YYNGEE. In DNA, the CDR3 is TGTGCCAGCGGGGCCAGAGGGGACAGGGAACTAGAAGTAAAGGTGAACACTGAAGCTTTCTTT. Protein sequence: CASGARGDRELEVKVNTEAFF.

This clonotype was detected ten times or more. The V call is TRBV11-2, the J call TRBJ2-3; 7 nucleotides match TRBD2. Germline assignment: CDR1 SGHAT and CDR2 FQNNGV. Trimming cost V 1 base and J 0 bases; bases outside gene matches: 10. This CDR3 is 18 amino acids long. In nucleotides, the CDR3 is TGTGCCAGCAGCTTAGTGGGTTCAGCGGGGCGTAGCACAGATACGCAGTATTTT. As protein: CASSLVGSAGRSTDTQYF.

This clonotype has at least ten counts. This chain uses TRBV6-5 with TRBJ2-1; a weak D match, TRBD2 (5 bases). Per germline, CDR1 MNHEY and CDR2 SVGAGI. Between the trimmed V and J ends, which lost 7 bases and 4 bases, there was a span of 17 bases. The CDR3 has 15 amino acids. CDR3 DNA: TGTGCCAGCACCCGAGGGAGTCGGGGTTACAATGAGCAGTTCTTC. Protein: CASTRGSRGYNEQFF.

V gene TRBV2 combines with J gene TRBJ1-2; the D gene is possibly TRBD1 (5 bases). V was pared by 11 bases and J by 3 bases, with 34 bases between. Germline assignment: CDR1 SNHLY and CDR2 FYNNEI. The CDR3 runs 19 residues. CDR3 residues: CARCSPPGTTYGPHYGYTF. The CDR3 DNA is TGTGCCCGCTGTTCCCCCCCCGGGACTACCTACGGCCCGCACTATGGCTACACCTTC.

This clonotype was detected many times. CDR3 bases: TGTGCCACCAACGTGGGACAGGGCTTCCAAGAGACCCAGTACTTC. This gives the protein CATNVGQGFQETQYF. The chain links TRBV15 to TRBJ2-5; 9 positions match TRBD1. Germline assignment: CDR1 LNHNV and CDR2 YYDKDF (reference sequence). Unmatched junction bases numbered 7, after V lost 7 bases and J lost 1 base. The CDR3 sequence is 15 residues long.

This clonotype was seen many times. V and J are TRBV5-1 and TRBJ2-3, with D unresolved. The CDR3 runs to 15 residues. Germline-derived CDR1 and CDR2 are SGHRS and YFSETQ. V lost 1 base, J lost 0 bases, and 9 bases lay in between. CDR3 region: CASSLKQTSTDTQYF. The CDR3 region has the DNA TGCGCCAGCAGCTTGAAACAGACGAGCACAGATACGCAGTATTTT.

The chain joins TRBV20-1 to TRBJ1-2; TRBD1 aligns across 8 bases. Germline loops: CDR1 DFQATT, CDR2 SNEGSKA (reference sequence). The CDR3 covers 15 residues. V dropped 3 bases and J dropped 0; count of bases not matched to a gene: 6. This chain's CDR3 is CSASQGATANYGYTF. In DNA, the CDR3 is TGCAGTGCTAGTCAGGGGGCGACCGCTAACTATGGCTACACCTTC.

This clonotype showed up many times. The rearrangement joins TRBV5-1 to TRBJ2-2; D remains ambiguous. Trimming took off 6 bases at V and 2 bases at J, with 11 bases between the two ends. The CDR3 contains 14 residues. CDR1 and CDR2 (germline): SGHRS, YFSETQ. For the CDR3, the DNA is TGCGCCAGCACCAACGAGGCCAACACCGGGGAGCTGTTTTTT. It translates to CASTNEANTGELFF.

In regard to this clonotype: Given a much more abundant clone one base away, this may be a read error. V gene TRBV6-6 combines with J gene TRBJ1-5; 7 nucleotides line up with TRBD1. With 6 bases clipped from V and 4 bases from J, the junction kept 6 bases outside the gene matches. Germline V gene data show CDR1 as MNHNY and CDR2 as SVGAGI (reference sequence). The CDR3 runs 14 residues. The CDR3 loop reads CASRAQGTNQPQHF. CDR3 DNA: TGTGCCAGCAGGGCACAGGGGACAAATCAGCCCCAGCATTTT.

This clonotype was seen only a few times. This chain uses TRBV28 with TRBJ2-7, with a possible D match to TRBD2 (6 bases). Trimming cost V 6 bases and J 3 bases, with 12 bases left between them. CDR1 and CDR2 from the germline V gene are MDHEN and SYDVKM. The length of the CDR3 is 13 residues. For the CDR3, the DNA is TGTGCCAGCAGCTTCGTGGGGGGCTACGAGCAGTACTTC. Amino acids: CASSFVGGYEQYF. Supplemented by reference TRBV28 and TRBJ2-7, the full variable domain reads DVKVTQSSRYLVKRTGEKVFLECVQDMDHENMFWYRQDPGLGLRLIYFSYDVKMKEKGDIPEGYSVSREKKERFSLILESASTNQTSMYLCASSFVGGYEQYFGPGTRLTVT.

As concerns this clonotype: The junction and the germline gene differ at one end; a read error may be behind it. This chain uses TRBV12-3 or TRBV12-4 with TRBJ2-5, with 9 bases aligning to TRBD2. The CDR3 is 18 amino acids. The CDR3 nucleotides are TGTGCCTGCAGTCCAGCGGGGGGCTCTACCTTCCCCCAAGAGACCCAGTACTTC. This sequence encodes CACSPAGGSTFPQETQYF.

In regard to this clonotype: The junction departs from germline at one end; a sequencing error may be responsible. This chain links TRBV20-1 with TRBJ2-7; D gene unclear. This CDR3 is built from 17 residues. In germline, CDR1 is DFQATT, CDR2 SNEGSKA (reference sequence). For the CDR3, the DNA is TGCTGTGCTAGAGATATGAACGAAAACTTAATACACTACGAGCAGTACTTC. Residues: CCARDMNENLIHYEQYF.

Ten or more counts support this clonotype. This rearrangement joins TRBV18 to TRBJ1-1, with D uncertain. The V end was cut by 2 bases, the J end by 0 bases, with 7 bases between. The CDR3 is 14 amino acids. Per the germline V gene, CDR1 is KGHSH and CDR2 is LQKENI. The CDR3 loop reads CASSPRQMNTEAFF. The CDR3 nucleotides are TGTGCCAGCTCACCAAGGCAGATGAACACTGAAGCTTTCTTT.

This clonotype was found many times. The chain carries TRBV29-1 and TRBJ1-3; D might be TRBD1 (5 bases). The CDR3 runs to 14 residues. The germline CDR1 and CDR2 sequences are SQVTM and ANQGSEA. The V gene lost 6 bases and the J gene lost 0 bases, with 12 bases spanning the gap. The DNA of the CDR3 is TGCAGCGTGGGGCTAGTGAGCTCTGGAAACACCATATATTTT. It translates to CSVGLVSSGNTIYF.

This clonotype has ten or more counts. The V call is TRBV12-3 or TRBV12-4, the J call TRBJ1-6; D may be TRBD1 (6 bases). Trimming cost V 8 bases and J 10 bases, with 15 bases left between them. The CDR3 has 13 amino acids. CDR3 protein: CASGEQTGSPLHF. Here the CDR3 DNA reads TGTGCCAGCGGGGAACAAACAGGGTCACCCCTCCACTTT.

This clonotype was counted many times. This rearrangement joins TRBV20-1 to TRBJ2-7; D may be TRBD2 (5 bases). V lost 4 bases and J lost 6, with 25 bases in between. The CDR3 extends over 16 amino acids. Per the germline V gene, CDR1 is DFQATT and CDR2 is SNEGSKA (reference sequence). This chain's CDR3 is CSANSFRGLAVAEQYF. The CDR3 coding sequence is TGCAGTGCTAACTCCTTCCGGGGTCTGGCGGTCGCCGAGCAGTACTTC.

The table lists this clonotype with many counts. The chain is built from TRBV15 and TRBJ2-2, with D possibly being TRBD1 (6 bases). This CDR3 is built from 15 residues. The germline gives CDR1 LNHNV, CDR2 YYDKDF (reference sequence). Trimming left V 2 bases short and J 4 bases short, with 11 bases between. The CDR3 DNA follows: TGTGCCACCAGCAGACCAGGGGTGCCCACCGGGGAGCTGTTTTTT. Residues: CATSRPGVPTGELFF. The full variable domain, with the rest looked up from reference TRBV15 and TRBJ2-2, is DAMVIQNPRYQVTQFGKPVTLSCSQTLNHNVMYWYQQKSSQAPKLLFHYYDKDFNNEADTPDNFQSRRPNTSFCFLDIRSPGLGDTAMYLCATSRPGVPTGELFFGEGSRLTVL.